This T cell receptor (beta chain) was profiled in a study of T cell responses to AZD1222 COVID-19 vaccine. V gave up 11 bases and J gave up 6 bases; unmatched junction bases: 5. Germline CDR1 and CDR2: LNHDA and SQIVND (reference sequence). This CDR3 has 11 amino acids. Here immunoSEQ multiplex PCR was the method, and the copy in TCRdb shows in-frame clones only, minus some. Of about 110,000 clones listed, roughly nine tenths are singletons. Study-level results: After two AZD1222 doses, spike-specific TCR breadth and depth rose versus day 0. Among the donors, most were white British and more were female, and clonal diversity was possibly underestimated.

As to this clone: Antigen: not known.

The source is an adult in good health. The sample was peripheral blood, taken on day 0 of AZD1222 vaccination. The V call is TRBV19, the J call TRBJ1-2; 8 nucleotides agree with TRBD1. The CDR3 reads CAGTGGNGYTF. The DNA of the CDR3 is TGTGCCGGAACAGGGGGGAATGGCTACACCTTC.